This is a list of T cell receptor beta chains from one sample in a study of T cells expressing NK-cell markers. TCRdb re-called the 5' RACE reads and shows each CDR3 protein once, DNA omitted. The sample holds some 340,000 distinct CDR3 sequences. The sample taken for sequencing was blood T cells: a sorted CD56 or NKG2C T cell subset, CD4+ or CD8+ T cells, or bulk PBMC T cells (not recorded which). The receptors stem from a man aged 18-69 years in good health. The CDR3 runs from the conserved cysteine through the conserved F or W.

j_call: TRBJ2-2; v_call: TRBV4-2; cdr3_aa: CASSRYIVRGADTGELFF
j_call: TRBJ1-4; v_call: TRBV3-1; cdr3_aa: CASSQARGGNEKLFF
j_call: TRBJ2-7; v_call: TRBV6-2/TRBV6-3; cdr3_aa: CASGTGTGYYEQYF
j_call: TRBJ2-3; v_call: TRBV27; cdr3_aa: CASSLSSAGVTDTQYF
j_call: TRBJ2-3; v_call: TRBV5-8; cdr3_aa: CASRIVGDTQYF
j_call: TRBJ2-1; v_call: TRBV11-3; cdr3_aa: CASSPSRNNNEQFF
j_call: TRBJ2-2; v_call: TRBV12-3/TRBV12-4; cdr3_aa: CASSLRSLGELFF
j_call: TRBJ2-1; v_call: TRBV12-3/TRBV12-4; cdr3_aa: CASRDQIGSYNEQFF
j_call: TRBJ2-3; v_call: TRBV6-2/TRBV6-3; cdr3_aa: CASSYGGHSIGDTQYF
j_call: TRBJ2-3; v_call: TRBV10-3; cdr3_aa: CATDGGGSTDTQYF
j_call: TRBJ2-1; v_call: TRBV20-1; cdr3_aa: CSARGPTYRGGALNEQFF
j_call: TRBJ1-6; v_call: TRBV5-1; cdr3_aa: CASSRQGVQSYNSPLHF
j_call: TRBJ1-5; v_call: TRBV5-1; cdr3_aa: CASSLDGGSNQPQHF
j_call: TRBJ1-5; v_call: TRBV19; cdr3_aa: CASSTGQPFNQPQHF
j_call: TRBJ1-4; v_call: TRBV20-1; cdr3_aa: CSARDRQTQHEKLFF
j_call: TRBJ1-1; v_call: TRBV6-2/TRBV6-3; cdr3_aa: CASSYDDLGQRRMNTEAFF
j_call: TRBJ2-3; v_call: TRBV3-1; cdr3_aa: CASSSPPRRGGRDTQYF
j_call: TRBJ2-4; v_call: TRBV6-1; cdr3_aa: CASSGGEVAKNIQYF
j_call: TRBJ2-7; v_call: TRBV20-1; cdr3_aa: CSATGAGTPTYEQYF
j_call: TRBJ1-1; v_call: TRBV5-4; cdr3_aa: CASSRGQGKVNTEAFF
j_call: TRBJ1-5; v_call: TRBV18; cdr3_aa: CASSAGHLSSNQPQHF
j_call: TRBJ1-2; v_call: TRBV29-1; cdr3_aa: CSVPLSPVRGYTF
j_call: TRBJ2-3; v_call: TRBV28; cdr3_aa: CASTPRVDTQYF
j_call: TRBJ1-4; v_call: TRBV3-1; cdr3_aa: CASSLRLLRGKLFF
j_call: TRBJ2-3; v_call: TRBV4-2; cdr3_aa: CASSQPGEQTDTQYF
j_call: TRBJ2-1; v_call: TRBV20-1; cdr3_aa: CSAGLGGSYNEQFF
j_call: TRBJ2-3; v_call: TRBV27; cdr3_aa: CASSPVLLAGGPADTQYF
j_call: TRBJ2-7; v_call: TRBV12-3/TRBV12-4; cdr3_aa: CASSLAGTGYREQYF
j_call: TRBJ2-5; v_call: TRBV19; cdr3_aa: CASSISAGVKETQYF
j_call: TRBJ2-1; v_call: TRBV7-2; cdr3_aa: CASSLTSYEQFF
j_call: TRBJ2-3; v_call: TRBV28; cdr3_aa: CASSFRGTANTQYF
j_call: TRBJ1-1; v_call: TRBV4-1; cdr3_aa: CASSQGNRGFAEAFF
j_call: TRBJ2-7; v_call: TRBV7-7; cdr3_aa: CASSGRDLATYEQYF
j_call: TRBJ2-3; v_call: TRBV7-2; cdr3_aa: CASSLRGSGGSTDTQYF
j_call: TRBJ1-2; v_call: TRBV12-3/TRBV12-4; cdr3_aa: CASRLTSSNYGYTF
j_call: TRBJ2-6; v_call: TRBV7-9; cdr3_aa: CASSPKYTSSGANVLTF
j_call: TRBJ2-3; v_call: TRBV12-3/TRBV12-4; cdr3_aa: CASSGGTSRGDTQYF
j_call: TRBJ2-7; v_call: TRBV18; cdr3_aa: CASSSRGEGSLYEQYF
j_call: TRBJ2-7; v_call: TRBV7-2; cdr3_aa: CASSLARVVGFEQYF
j_call: TRBJ1-6; v_call: TRBV7-6; cdr3_aa: CASSKRDRSNSPLHF
j_call: TRBJ2-1; v_call: TRBV6-1; cdr3_aa: CASSPGTSGGVLKFF
j_call: TRBJ1-5; v_call: TRBV30; cdr3_aa: CAWSETRGLYSQPQHF
j_call: TRBJ1-1; v_call: TRBV20-1; cdr3_aa: CSARDSGVGTEAFF
j_call: TRBJ2-3; v_call: TRBV6-1; cdr3_aa: CASRPGLARQAHTQYF
j_call: TRBJ1-6; v_call: TRBV25-1; cdr3_aa: CASSYRGLGSPLHF
j_call: TRBJ1-4; v_call: TRBV12-3/TRBV12-4; cdr3_aa: CASSLALPGQTNEKLFF
j_call: TRBJ2-1; v_call: TRBV7-8; cdr3_aa: CASSSLGLALDEQFF
j_call: TRBJ2-2; v_call: TRBV5-1; cdr3_aa: CASSLDSTAITGELFF
j_call: TRBJ1-4; v_call: TRBV5-1; cdr3_aa: CASRSEGDEKLFF